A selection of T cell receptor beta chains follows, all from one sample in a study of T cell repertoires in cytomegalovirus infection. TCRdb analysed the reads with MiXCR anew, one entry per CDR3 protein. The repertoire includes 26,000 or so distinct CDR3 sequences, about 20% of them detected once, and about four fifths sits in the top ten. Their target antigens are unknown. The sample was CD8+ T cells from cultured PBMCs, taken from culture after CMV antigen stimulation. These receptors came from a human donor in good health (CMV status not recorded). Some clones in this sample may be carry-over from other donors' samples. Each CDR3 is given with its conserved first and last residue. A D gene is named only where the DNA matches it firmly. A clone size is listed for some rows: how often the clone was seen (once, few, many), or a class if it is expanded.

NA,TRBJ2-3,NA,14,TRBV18,TGTGCCAGCTCGCCTCCCGGACAGTCAGATACGCAGTATTTT,CASSPPGQSDTQYF
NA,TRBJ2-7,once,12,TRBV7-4,TGTGCCAGCAGCATAGACAGTCGAGAGCAGTACTTC,CASSIDSREQYF
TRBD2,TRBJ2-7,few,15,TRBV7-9,TGTGCCAGCAGCTTAGCCGGGACTAATTCCCGCGAGCAGTACTTC,CASSLAGTNSREQYF
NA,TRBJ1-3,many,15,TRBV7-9,TGTGCCAGCAGCTTAGGGGGATACTCTGGAAACACCATATATTTT,CASSLGGYSGNTIYF
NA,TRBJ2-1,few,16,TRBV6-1,TGTGCCAGCAGTGATTTGGGGGGACAAAACTACAATGAGCAGTTCTTC,CASSDLGGQNYNEQFF
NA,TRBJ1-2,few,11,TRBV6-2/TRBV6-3,TGTGCCAGCAGTTACCCACAGGGAGTCACCTTC,CASSYPQGVTF
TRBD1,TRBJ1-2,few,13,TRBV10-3,TGTGCCATCAGGGAGACAGGGCGAGATGGCTACACCTTC,CAIRETGRDGYTF
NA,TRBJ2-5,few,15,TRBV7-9,TGTGCCAGCAGCTCTCCCTCCGTTGCCTGGGAGACCCAGTACTTC,CASSSPSVAWETQYF
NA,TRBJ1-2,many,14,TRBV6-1,TGTGCCGTACGGTCTCGGACATCCTTCTATGGCTACACCTTC,CAVRSRTSFYGYTF
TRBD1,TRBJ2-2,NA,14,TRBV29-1,TGCAGCGTTGAGGACAGGGGGAACACCGGGGAGCTGTTTTTT,CSVEDRGNTGELFF
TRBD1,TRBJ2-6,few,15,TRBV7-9,TGTGCCAGCAGCTCGGACAGGGCTGGGGCCAACGTCCTGACTTTC,CASSSDRAGANVLTF
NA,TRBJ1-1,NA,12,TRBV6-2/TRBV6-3,TGTGCCAGCAGTTACTCCGCGACTGAAGCTTTCTTT,CASSYSATEAFF
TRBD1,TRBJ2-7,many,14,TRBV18,TGTGCCAGCTCCATCCGGGACAGGGTCTACGAGCAGTACTTC,CASSIRDRVYEQYF
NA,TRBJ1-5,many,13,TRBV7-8,TGTGCCAGCAGTTCCGAAGGGGATCAGCCCCAGCATTTT,CASSSEGDQPQHF
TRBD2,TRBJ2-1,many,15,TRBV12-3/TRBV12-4,TGTGCCAGCAGACCGAGCGGGGGTACTGGAAATGAGCAGTTCTTC,CASRPSGGTGNEQFF
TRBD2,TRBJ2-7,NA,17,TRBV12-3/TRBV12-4,TGTGCCAGCAGTTTGAAGCGAGCGGCGGGAGAGATTTACGAGCAGTACTTC,CASSLKRAAGEIYEQYF
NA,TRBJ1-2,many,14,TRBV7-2,TGTGCCAGCAGCTTGGCTGGGGGTCCCTATGGCTACACCTTC,CASSLAGGPYGYTF
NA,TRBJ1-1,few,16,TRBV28,TGTGCCAGCAGTTTTGTCGGATATGGACGGAACTCTGAAGCTTTCTTT,CASSFVGYGRNSEAFF
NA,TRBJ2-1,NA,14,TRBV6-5,TGTGCCAGCAGTTACTCGGGCAGTCACAATGAGCAGTTCTTC,CASSYSGSHNEQFF
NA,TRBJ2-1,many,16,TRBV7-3,TGTGCCAGCAGCTTAACGGTAGCAGGGGATAGGAATGAGCAGTTCTTC,CASSLTVAGDRNEQFF
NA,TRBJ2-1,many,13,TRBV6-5,TGTGCCAGCAGTTACTCAAAACTAGCTGAGCAGTTCTTC,CASSYSKLAEQFF
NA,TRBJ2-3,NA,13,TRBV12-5,TGTGCTAGTGGAGGCGGGGAAGGAGATACGCAGTATTTT,CASGGGEGDTQYF
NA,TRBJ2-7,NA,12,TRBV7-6,TGTGCCAGCAGCCGCGGGGACCCCGAGCAGTACTTC,CASSRGDPEQYF
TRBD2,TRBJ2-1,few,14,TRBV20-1,TGCAGTGCTAGTAGTAGGGAGCGGGGACCTGAGCAGTTCTTC,CSASSRERGPEQFF
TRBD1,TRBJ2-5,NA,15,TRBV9,TGTGCCAGCAGCGTATCGGGACAGCCCCAAGAGACCCAGTACTTC,CASSVSGQPQETQYF
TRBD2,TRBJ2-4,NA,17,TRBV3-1,TGTGCCAGCAGCCAAGAAGTGCTAGCGGGAGCCAAAAACATTCAGTACTTC,CASSQEVLAGAKNIQYF
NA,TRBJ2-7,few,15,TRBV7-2,TGTGCCAGCAGCCGCCCCGGGGCGGCCCTCCCCGAGCAGTACTTC,CASSRPGAALPEQYF
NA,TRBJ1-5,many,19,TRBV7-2,TGTGCCAGCAGCTTAGCGGAGGGTATGGGTCCCCTGGGCCGTCAGCCCCAGCATTTT,CASSLAEGMGPLGRQPQHF
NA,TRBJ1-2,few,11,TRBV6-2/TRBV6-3,TGTGCCAGCAGCCTCGGACGGGGCTACACCTTC,CASSLGRGYTF
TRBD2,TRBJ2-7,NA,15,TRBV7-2,TGTGCCAGCAGCCGGGGACTAGCGGATAGATACGAGCAGTACTTC,CASSRGLADRYEQYF
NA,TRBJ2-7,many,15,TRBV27,TGTGCCAGCAGTTTATCGCGGCCGCCGCCTTACGAGCAGTACTTC,CASSLSRPPPYEQYF
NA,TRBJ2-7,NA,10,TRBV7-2,TGTGCCAGCTCAGGTTACGAGCAGTACTTC,CASSGYEQYF
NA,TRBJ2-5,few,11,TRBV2,TGTGCCAGCAGTGGAGACAGAATTTATTACTTC,CASSGDRIYYF
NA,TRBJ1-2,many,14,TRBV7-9,TGTGCCAGCATCCAACTCCCTAACGGCTATGGCTACACCTTC,CASIQLPNGYGYTF
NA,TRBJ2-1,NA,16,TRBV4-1,TGCGCCAGCAGCCAACCGTCGTCAGGGGTCTACAATGAGCAGTTCTTC,CASSQPSSGVYNEQFF
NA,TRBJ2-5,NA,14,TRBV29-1,TGCAGCGTTGATGGTAGTACCTACCAAGAGACCCAGTACTTC,CSVDGSTYQETQYF
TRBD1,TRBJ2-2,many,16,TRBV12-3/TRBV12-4,TGTGCCAGCATGGACGGGACAGGCATTAACACCGGGGAGCTGTTTTTT,CASMDGTGINTGELFF
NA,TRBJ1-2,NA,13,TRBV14,TGTGCCAGCAGCCCATGGTCCCCATCGGGCTACACCTTC,CASSPWSPSGYTF
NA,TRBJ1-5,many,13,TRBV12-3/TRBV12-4,TGTGCCAGCAGTCGCGAGGGTGCACAGCCCCAGCATTTT,CASSREGAQPQHF
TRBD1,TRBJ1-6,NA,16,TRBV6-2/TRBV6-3,TGTGCCAGCAGTTACTCGACGGACAGGGGAAATTCACCCCTCCACTTT,CASSYSTDRGNSPLHF
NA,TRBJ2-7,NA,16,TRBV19,TGTGCCAGTAGTATCGACAGGACTGACCATACCTACGAGCAGTACTTC,CASSIDRTDHTYEQYF
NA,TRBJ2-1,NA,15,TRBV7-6,TGTGCCAGCAGCTTGGATGTTGGCTCCTACAATGAGCAGTTCTTC,CASSLDVGSYNEQFF
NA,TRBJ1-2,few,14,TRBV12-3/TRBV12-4,TGTGCCAGCAGTTTGGGCGGGGGGCTCTATGGCTACACCTTC,CASSLGGGLYGYTF
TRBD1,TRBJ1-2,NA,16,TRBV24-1,TGTGCCACCAGTGATCCTACAGGGGGCCCTAACTATGGCTACACCTTC,CATSDPTGGPNYGYTF
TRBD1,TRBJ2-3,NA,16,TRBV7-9,TGTGCCAGCAGCTCGTGGACAGGAGGTGGCACAGATACGCAGTATTTT,CASSSWTGGGTDTQYF
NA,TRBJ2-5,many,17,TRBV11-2,TGTGCCAGCAGCTTAGTATTTGGTTGGGCTAGCCAAGAGACCCAGTACTTC,CASSLVFGWASQETQYF
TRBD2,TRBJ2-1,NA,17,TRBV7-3,TGTGCCAGCAGCTTAACGTCGGCTAGCGGGACCCGCAATGAGCAGTTCTTC,CASSLTSASGTRNEQFF
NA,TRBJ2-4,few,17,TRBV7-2,TGTGCCAGCAGCCCAACCCCGGGGGTTTACGCCAAAAACATTCAGTACTTC,CASSPTPGVYAKNIQYF
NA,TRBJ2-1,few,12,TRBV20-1,TGCAGTGCTAAGGGGGGCAGGAATGAGCAGTTCTTC,CSAKGGRNEQFF
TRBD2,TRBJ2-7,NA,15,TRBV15,TGTGCCACCAGCAGAGACAGAGGCGGGAGCTACGAGCAGTACTTC,CATSRDRGGSYEQYF
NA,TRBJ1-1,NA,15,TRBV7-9,TGTGCCAGCAGCTCCCTTACAGCGGCGAACACTGAAGCTTTCTTT,CASSSLTAANTEAFF
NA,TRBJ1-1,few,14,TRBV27,TGTGCCAGCAGTCCCTTAGACGGCAGGGTAGAGGCTTTCTTT,CASSPLDGRVEAFF
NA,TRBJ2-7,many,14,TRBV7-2,TGTGCCAGCAGCTTAGTCGCGGGCCCCTACGAGCAGTACTTC,CASSLVAGPYEQYF